The subject of this entry is one TCR beta chain. The data were taken from a study of blood T cell repertoires in COVID-19. Study-wide background: The samples span acute and convalescent COVID-19 from the United States, Italy and Spain. T cells, B-cell-depleted T cells, or PBMCs supplied cDNA or gDNA.

This CDR3 contains 13 residues. V lost 0 bases and J 2 bases, leaving 5 bases between the germline ends. The germline CDR1 and CDR2 sequences are LGHNT and FRNRAP. Cohorts were determined from participant-reported clinical history. Original processing methods: Reference gene primers were amplified, and this amplification served to estimate nucleated cell counts. TCRdb's copy holds only in-frame clones and misses some; the assay was immunoSEQ multiplex PCR. V and J calls plus clone size are reproduced from that table; the DNA served to infer D and trimming. The table records fewer than 350,000 clones, around 90% of them present only once.

The chain has TRBV12-5 and TRBJ2-7; a weak D match, TRBD2 (5 bases). The source of this sequence is a young woman with acute COVID-19. Sequenced material: PBMCs or T cells enriched from blood (not recorded which). CDR3 sequence: CASGLVGAYEQYF. The CDR3, as DNA: TGTGCTAGTGGTTTGGTGGGAGCCTACGAGCAGTACTTC.